A selection of T cell receptor beta chains follows, all from one sample in a study of blood T cell repertoires in COVID-19. The protocol was immunoSEQ multiplex PCR, while the TCRdb copy is restricted to in-frame clones and leaves out a portion. Of 230,000 or so clones in the sample, 90% were seen once. The specimen was peripheral blood. The receptors here all came from a woman aged 55 to 70 with COVID-19, enrolled during active disease. Both conserved end residues are part of each CDR3. D genes are given only for firm matches. Size is omitted from some rows. Given values are once, few, many or a class for expanded clones.

V gene	J gene	clone size	D gene	CDR3 length	CDR3 protein	CDR3 DNA
TRBV5-1	TRBJ1-2	NA	TRBD1	14	CASTNRGRDYGYTF	TGCGCCAGCACCAACAGGGGGCGCGACTATGGCTACACCTTC
TRBV11-3	TRBJ1-6	NA	NA	15	CASSFDSQVDSPLHF	TGTGCCAGCAGCTTTGACAGCCAAGTCGATTCACCCCTCCACTTT
TRBV7-9	TRBJ1-1	NA	TRBD1	16	CASSLDLGQGAPEAFF	TGTGCCAGCAGCTTAGACTTGGGACAGGGGGCCCCTGAAGCTTTCTTT
TRBV3-1/TRBV3-2	TRBJ2-1	NA	NA	15	CASSQGTATYNEQFF	TGTGCCAGCAGCCAAGGGACAGCCACCTACAATGAGCAGTTCTTC
TRBV11-2	TRBJ1-4	few	NA	13	CASSLGGNEKLFF	TGTGCCAGCAGCCTGGGAGGTAATGAAAAACTGTTTTTT
TRBV11-3	TRBJ1-2	NA	TRBD1	13	CASSFGTGYGYTF	TGTGCCAGCAGCTTCGGGACAGGGTATGGCTACACCTTC
TRBV29-1	TRBJ1-1	NA	NA	13	CSLTRTANTEAFF	TGCAGCCTCACCAGGACAGCGAACACTGAAGCTTTCTTT
TRBV4-2	TRBJ2-7	NA	NA	14	CASSQDRRLGDFDF	TGTGCCAGCAGCCAAGATCGGAGGCTTGGGGATTTCGACTTC
TRBV30	TRBJ1-1	NA	TRBD1	15	CASSTGVGLGTEAFF	TGTGCCTCATCGACAGGGGTAGGTTTGGGCACTGAAGCTTTCTTT
TRBV5-6	TRBJ1-2	few	NA	17	CASSFGLEGVVDYGYTF	TGTGCCAGCAGCTTCGGTCTGGAAGGGGTTGTGGACTATGGCTACACCTTC
TRBV6-5	TRBJ1-4	NA	NA	15	CASSHAFDTLEKLFF	TGTGCCAGCAGTCATGCTTTCGACACTCTAGAAAAACTGTTTTTT
TRBV2	TRBJ1-2	NA	TRBD1	15	CASSETFDRAYGYTF	TGTGCCAGCAGTGAAACCTTCGACAGGGCATATGGCTACACCTTC
TRBV10-3	TRBJ2-3	NA	NA	14	CAIKGSGGGGTQYF	TGTGCCATCAAGGGCAGTGGGGGCGGGGGTACGCAGTATTTT
TRBV7-2	TRBJ1-1	once	TRBD1	15	CASSLEGQGAAEAFF	TGTGCCAGCAGCTTAGAGGGACAGGGGGCTGCTGAAGCTTTCTTT
TRBV12-5	TRBJ1-1	NA	NA	17	CASGLQTQGLMNTEAFF	TGTGCTAGTGGTTTGCAAACCCAAGGACTGATGAACACTGAAGCTTTCTTT
TRBV5-6	TRBJ2-1	NA	NA	17	CASSLAAILVGYNEQFF	TGTGCCAGCAGCTTGGCGGCCATACTAGTGGGGTACAATGAGCAGTTCTTC
TRBV7-9	TRBJ1-2	few	NA	14	CASSHELANYGYTF	TGTGCCAGCAGCCACGAATTAGCCAACTATGGCTACACCTTC
TRBV7-7	TRBJ2-5	NA	NA	14	CASSLGGFEETQYF	TGTGCCAGCAGCTTAGGAGGGTTCGAGGAGACCCAGTACTTC
TRBV5-5	TRBJ2-7	NA	TRBD1	14	CASSFGQGAQEQYF	TGTGCCAGCAGCTTTGGACAGGGGGCTCAAGAGCAGTACTTC
TRBV29-1	TRBJ1-1	NA	NA	11	CSVRGNTEAFF	TGCAGCGTCAGGGGTAACACTGAAGCTTTCTTT
TRBV7-8	TRBJ1-5	NA	NA	14	CASSLGTQNQPQHF	TGTGCCAGCAGCTTGGGGACACAGAATCAGCCCCAGCATTTT
TRBV18	TRBJ1-2	NA	TRBD1	14	CASSPGGQGGGYTF	TGTGCCAGCTCACCTGGGGGACAGGGAGGTGGCTACACCTTC
TRBV9	TRBJ2-3	NA	TRBD2	14	CASKAGGFTDTQYF	TGTGCCAGCAAAGCGGGGGGCTTCACAGATACGCAGTATTTT
TRBV14	TRBJ1-6	once	NA	12	CASSQGDSPLHF	TGTGCCAGCAGCCAAGGAGATTCACCCCTCCACTTT
TRBV6-6	TRBJ1-1	NA	NA	12	CASRTTGTEAFF	TGTGCCAGCAGAACGACGGGGACTGAAGCTTTCTTT
TRBV19	TRBJ1-1	NA	NA	15	CASSIENLRQAEAFF	TGTGCCAGTAGTATAGAGAACCTCCGACAAGCTGAAGCTTTCTTT
TRBV19	TRBJ1-2	NA	NA	15	CASSIGSGQPYGYTF	TGTGCCAGTAGTATAGGATCAGGACAGCCCTATGGCTACACCTTC
TRBV12-3/TRBV12-4	TRBJ1-1	once	NA	12	CASSRTGTEAFF	TGTGCCAGCAGCCGCACAGGGACTGAAGCTTTCTTT
TRBV29-1	TRBJ1-1	NA	NA	13	CSVEVAVNTEAFF	TGCAGCGTTGAAGTGGCTGTGAACACTGAAGCTTTCTTT
TRBV6-5	TRBJ1-1	NA	TRBD1	14	CASTQDRGAPEAFF	TGTGCCAGCACCCAAGACAGGGGAGCACCTGAAGCTTTCTTT
TRBV19	TRBJ1-1	once	NA	15	CASSFLKSGGAEAFF	TGTGCCAGTAGTTTCTTGAAGTCCGGCGGGGCTGAAGCTTTCTTT
TRBV6-2/TRBV6-3	TRBJ2-7	NA	TRBD1	15	CASSSPYRGSYEQYF	TGTGCCAGCAGTTCCCCGTACAGGGGCTCCTACGAGCAGTACTTC
TRBV21-1	TRBJ1-1	NA	NA	14	CASSKEERNTEAFF	TGTGCCAGCAGCAAAGAGGAGCGGAACACTGAAGCTTTCTTT
TRBV18	TRBJ1-4	NA	NA	14	CASSPIRQNEKLFF	TGTGCCAGCTCACCCATTCGACAGAATGAAAAACTGTTTTTT
TRBV6-2/TRBV6-3	TRBJ2-7	NA	TRBD1	15	CASSYEGQGAGEQYF	TGTGCCAGCAGTTACGAAGGACAGGGGGCCGGCGAGCAGTACTTC
TRBV5-1	TRBJ1-4	once	TRBD1	16	CASSFSPAGGNEKLFF	TGCGCCAGCAGCTTTTCCCCCGCAGGGGGAAATGAAAAACTGTTTTTT
TRBV6-5	TRBJ1-4	NA	NA	14	CASTPRYYDEKLFF	TGTGCCAGCACCCCTAGATACTATGATGAAAAACTGTTTTTT
TRBV5-4	TRBJ2-7	NA	TRBD1	13	CASSLTGTASQYF	TGTGCCAGCAGCTTAACCGGGACAGCCTCGCAGTACTTC
TRBV4-2	TRBJ2-1	NA	TRBD1	15	CASSRPGTGGIEQFF	TGTGCCAGCAGTCGTCCAGGGACAGGGGGCATTGAGCAGTTCTTC
TRBV19	TRBJ1-2	once	NA	14	CASSGTGANYGYTF	TGTGCCAGTAGTGGGACGGGAGCTAACTATGGCTACACCTTC
TRBV29-1	TRBJ2-7	once	TRBD1	14	CSEDRAIRVYEQYF	TGCAGCGAGGACAGGGCCATAAGGGTCTACGAGCAGTACTTC
TRBV9	TRBJ1-1	NA	TRBD1	18	CASSITGTGGLMNTEAFF	TGTGCCAGCAGCATAACCGGGACAGGGGGCTTGATGAACACTGAAGCTTTCTTT
TRBV27	TRBJ1-6	NA	NA	15	CASSFRGLVHSPLHF	TGTGCCAGCAGTTTTCGGGGTCTTGTCCATTCACCCCTCCACTTT
TRBV7-9	TRBJ2-4	NA	TRBD1	14	CASSLRGGENIQYF	TGTGCCAGCAGCTTAAGAGGGGGCGAAAACATTCAGTACTTC
TRBV5-1	TRBJ2-3	NA	TRBD2	16	CASSFDSGGSTDTQYF	TGCGCCAGCAGCTTTGATAGCGGGGGTTCCACAGATACGCAGTATTTT